Sequencing of this TCR beta chain was carried out in a study of T cells in women clearing cervical HPV infection. Background on the study: Case blood drawn at lesion detection; control blood after infection cleared.

Method: immunoSEQ multiplex PCR; TCRdb's copy keeps in-frame clones and lacks some. The listing contains about 22,000 clones. Study-level findings and limits: Cases carried less TRBV6-7 than controls: approximately 0.1% versus 0.16%. Combining TCR richness with V gene abundances gave around 0.83 AUC. CIN3+ cases had significantly higher TCR richness than controls; evenness did not differ.

Notes on this clone: Its target is not known. The read comes to an end 3 residues before the CDR3 does, leaving the germline J gene to fill in the end.

CDR3 length equals 15 residues. J was trimmed by 3 bases and V by 3 bases; bases with no gene match: 6. CDR1 and CDR2 (germline): SQVTM, ANQGSEA. The receptor's source is a woman between 18 and 69 years old with a cervical HPV16 infection that either progressed to CIN3+ or cleared (not recorded which). The sequencing sample was made of blood buffy coat. The rearrangement joins TRBV29-1 to TRBJ2-2; 8 bases line up with TRBD2. The part of the CDR3 DNA that was read is TGCAGCGTTGAGGGCGCGGGAGGACACACCGGGGAG. It yields the protein CSVEGAGGHTGE. The entire CDR3 is CSVEGAGGHTGELFF.